The present T cell receptor (beta chain) was sequenced within a study of cytomegalovirus exposure and HLA in healthy donors. About the research overall: The study's early data release held about 80 million unique TCRs from HLA-typed donors. Study-level results: Rates of TCR association differed by HLA locus in a later analysis, with DRB1 highest and HLA-C lowest. As immune exposure information, only CMV serostatus was available. Cytomegalovirus-associated status was assigned to 164 TCR beta chains.

V lost 3 bases and J lost 4, with 16 bases in between. This CDR3 is 16 amino acids long. Germline lookup yields CDR1 SGHVS and CDR2 FQNEAQ. With respect to this clone: Its antigen remains unknown.

13 Jbeta primers and 60 Vbeta primers were used for the PCR. TCRdb's copy holds only in-frame clones and misses some; the assay was immunoSEQ multiplex PCR. This repertoire shows about 57,000 clones, 83% found once; its top ten account for roughly 4%. The V call is TRBV7-8, the J call TRBJ1-5, with TRBD1 as a possible D gene (5 bases). The sample comprised PBMCs. This clonotype was sampled from a man aged 25 to 40 in good health and CMV-seronegative. The DNA for the CDR3 is TGTGCCAGCAGCTTCGTGTTTATAACAGGAAATCAGCCCCAGCATTTT. Translating gives CASSFVFITGNQPQHF.